The rows below give T cell receptor beta chains drawn from one sample of a study of control samples from healthy donors and cancer patients. Clones were sequenced by immunoSEQ multiplex PCR, and TCRdb holds only the in-frame ones, with some missing. Of 70,000 to 100,000 clones listed, roughly 90% are singletons. Sequencing was carried out using PBMCs. Source of these receptors: a woman in her fifties or sixties with head and neck cancer. Each CDR3 is given without its conserved first and last residue. The order of the fields is clone size, J gene, V gene, CDR3 protein. Size is omitted from some rows. Given values are once, few, many or a class for expanded clones.

>NA|TRBJ1-2|TRBV5-6
ASRENTGGYT
>NA|TRBJ1-1|TRBV10-3
AINRDSNTEAF
>NA|TRBJ1-2|TRBV25-1
ASSEPLASNYGYT
>NA|TRBJ1-1|TRBV6-5
ASSYSAGGYTEAF
>once|TRBJ1-5|TRBV7-9
ASSETGLASNQPQH
>NA|TRBJ1-2|TRBV6-5
ASRDPGYGYT
>NA|TRBJ2-6|TRBV7-3
ASSLTPTEPANVLT
>NA|TRBJ1-3|TRBV29-1
SVGGGQGLSGNTIY
>once|TRBJ2-1|TRBV5-6
ASSASGTGGYYNEQF
>NA|TRBJ2-1|TRBV5-1
ASSSLPLAGGNEQF
>NA|TRBJ2-3|TRBV7-3
ASSLSLAGPSTDTQY
>NA|TRBJ2-7|TRBV16
ASTARPYEQY
>NA|TRBJ2-2|TRBV7-9
ASSRQGAGTGELF
>NA|TRBJ2-3|TRBV29-1
SVELRQGADTQY
>NA|TRBJ2-5|TRBV9
ASSVGTVETQY
>NA|TRBJ2-3|TRBV6-5
ASSSSWSTDTQY
>few|TRBJ1-2|TRBV13
ASSHKGQGNYGYT
>NA|TRBJ2-3|TRBV19
ASSMGDRGSTDTQY
>once|TRBJ1-4|TRBV10-1
ASSEFPQGFEEKLF
>NA|TRBJ2-7|TRBV5-6
ASSLFSEQY
>NA|TRBJ2-6|TRBV5-6
ASSSSLYGANVLT
>few|TRBJ1-3|TRBV30
AWSPRDRAVSGNTIY
>NA|TRBJ1-1|TRBV29-1
SVEGGRTEAF
>NA|TRBJ2-1|TRBV15
ATSRLSGRGIHNEQF
>NA|TRBJ1-3|TRBV11-2
ASSSDVTGNTIY
>NA|TRBJ2-3|TRBV24-1
ATSDTGDTDTQY
>NA|TRBJ2-1|TRBV18
ASSAGLVGNEQF
>NA|TRBJ1-1|TRBV20-1
SASVAGRNTEAF
>NA|TRBJ2-5|TRBV6-2/TRBV6-3
ASSRSGTGGPGETQY
>few|TRBJ2-7|TRBV29-1
SVGRGSYGEQY
>NA|TRBJ2-7|TRBV5-5
ASSLGLAEPYEQY
>NA|TRBJ1-1|TRBV15
ATSRELGSVTEAF